This T cell receptor (beta chain) appears in the sequencing data of a study of T cells in Graves' hyperthyroidism and ophthalmopathy. From RNA transcripts, TCR beta CDR3 regions were amplified. A first-round RT-PCR of the TCR CDR3 used the HTBI primer set. TCRdb re-called the multiplex PCR reads with MiXCR, one entry per CDR3 protein. The sample consists of hundreds of thousands of distinct CDR3 sequences, less than 15% of them appearing once. Hyperthyroidism was newly diagnosed in patients aged 18 to 65 (duration under 2 months). Sequencing was done on a sample of blood. This TCR was recovered from a woman aged 18-29 years with Graves' hyperthyroidism.

The CDR3 nucleotides are TGCAGTGCCCAAGGGAGGGTCACCGGGGAGCTGTTTTTT. Translation gives CSAQGRVTGELFF. This chain connects TRBV20-1 to TRBJ2-2, with 7 bases aligning to TRBD2. Looked up from germline, CDR1 is DFQATT and CDR2 is SNEGSKA (reference sequence). There are 13 residues in the CDR3. Trimming cost V 6 bases and J 4 bases; bases outside gene matches: 5.